The 27 T cell receptor beta chains given below trace back to one sample, sequenced in a study of blood T cell repertoires in COVID-19. Sequencing was performed with immunoSEQ multiplex PCR; in TCRdb, only in-frame clones are kept and a portion is missing. The repertoire holds roughly 330,000 clones, with approximately 87% as singletons. Material for sequencing was PBMCs or T cells enriched from blood (not recorded which). Receptor source: a woman aged 25 to 45 who had recovered from COVID-19.

The chain uses TRBV28 and TRBJ1-4, with 9 bases identical to TRBD1. Germline lookup yields CDR1 MDHEN and CDR2 SYDVKM. CDR3 length equals 15 residues. After removal of 5 bases from V and 5 bases from J, the junction contained 6 bases not matched to a gene. The CDR3 region is CASSRTGGGNEKLFF. DNA for the CDR3: TGTGCCAGCAGTCGCACAGGGGGCGGGAATGAAAAACTGTTTTTT.

V gene TRBV11-1 combines with J gene TRBJ1-2, with 7 bases lining up with TRBD1. Germline-derived CDR1 and CDR2 are SGHAT and FQDESV (reference sequence). With V trimmed by 1 base and J by 10 bases, 6 bases remained unmatched. The CDR3 sequence is 13 residues long. CDR3 nucleotides: TGTGCCAGCAGCTTAGGACAGGGAGTGGACTACACCTTC. This gives the protein CASSLGQGVDYTF.

This clone is a singleton in its sample. This sequence joins TRBV7-9 and TRBJ2-3; 14 nucleotides agree with TRBD2. Germline loops: CDR1 SEHNR, CDR2 FQNEAQ (reference sequence). There are 18 residues in the CDR3. With 5 bases clipped from V and 2 bases from J, the junction kept 9 bases outside the gene matches. The CDR3 is CASSGTSGGDRLTDTQYF. The CDR3 region has the DNA TGTGCCAGCAGCGGGACTAGCGGGGGAGACCGTCTCACAGATACGCAGTATTTT.

A single count supports this clone. The chain has TRBV25-1 and TRBJ2-5; the match to TRBD2 covers 8 bases. Germline assignment: CDR1 MGHDK and CDR2 SYGVNS. The CDR3 contains 15 residues. V lost 0 bases, J lost 5 bases, and 5 bases stayed unmatched. The DNA for the CDR3 is TGTGCCAGCAGTGAATATGAGCGCGGGGGGGAGACCCAGTACTTC. Translating it yields CASSEYERGGETQYF.

DNA for the CDR3: TGTGCCAGCAGCCCTTGGCTAGGTACGCAGTATTTT. It encodes CASSPWLGTQYF. The V gene is TRBV7-8, the J gene TRBJ2-3, with unresolved D. Deletions cut 5 bases from V and 8 bases from J, with 11 bases between. The CDR3 is made up of 12 amino acids. The germline CDR1 and CDR2 sequences are SGHVS and FQNEAQ. Full variable domain (remainder filled in from reference TRBV7-8 and TRBJ2-3): GAGVSQSPRYKVAKRGQDVALRCDPISGHVSLFWYQQALGQGPEFLTYFQNEAQLDKSGLPSDRFFAERPEGSVSTLKIQRTQQEDSAVYLCASSPWLGTQYFGPGTRLTVL.

This clone was found a few times. This sequence joins TRBV7-8 and TRBJ1-1, with D perhaps TRBD1 (6 bases). The CDR3 is made up of 14 amino acids. Germline CDR1 is SGHVS and CDR2 is FQNEAQ. V dropped 6 bases and J dropped 3 bases, with 14 bases sitting between them. The CDR3 loop is CASRTGGPDTEAFF. In nucleotides, the CDR3 is TGTGCCAGCAGGACCGGGGGGCCGGACACTGAAGCTTTCTTT.

The CDR3 nucleotides are TGCGCCAGCAGTCAATCGGGGGAGGAGGCAACTAATGAAAAACTGTTTTTT. It encodes CASSQSGEEATNEKLFF. The V call is TRBV23-1, the J call TRBJ1-4; maybe TRBD1 (5 bases). TRBV23-1 counts as an open reading frame of uncertain function. This CDR3 contains 17 residues. Trimming took 0 bases from V and 0 from J, leaving 11 bases between them.

The chain combines TRBV7-6 with TRBJ1-1; the D gene is possibly TRBD1 (6 bases). Trimming left V 2 bases short and J 5 bases short, with 21 bases between. The CDR3 has 17 residues. Germline V gene lookup returns CDR1 SGHVS and CDR2 FNYEAQ. The CDR3: CASSLNAPGVGVTEAFF. CDR3 DNA sequence: TGTGCCAGCAGCTTAAATGCACCAGGGGTAGGAGTTACTGAAGCTTTCTTT.

The chain couples TRBV27 to TRBJ1-1; 9 nucleotides align to TRBD1. Germline trimming cut 9 bases from V and 9 bases from J; bases unmatched to any gene: 5. This CDR3 contains 11 residues. Germline V gene sequence: CDR1 MNHEY, CDR2 SMNVEV (reference sequence). For the CDR3, the DNA is TGTGCCAGTGAGAACAGGGGGCAAGCTTTCTTT. This codes for CASENRGQAFF.

The rearrangement joins TRBV7-2 to TRBJ2-7; 8 bases map to TRBD1. Germline trimming cut 3 bases from V and 2 bases from J; bases unmatched to any gene: 6. Per germline, CDR1 SGHTA and CDR2 FQGNSA. This CDR3 comprises 15 residues. The CDR3 sequence: CASSFSGTGAYEQYF. In nucleotides, the CDR3 is TGTGCCAGCAGCTTTTCCGGGACAGGAGCCTACGAGCAGTACTTC.

This clone has only one observation. The CDR3 nucleotides are TGTGCCAGTAGCCCTGCCAGGACAGCAAATGAAAAACTGTTTTTT. Amino acids: CASSPARTANEKLFF. V and J are TRBV19 and TRBJ1-4; D may be TRBD1 (6 bases). CDR3 length equals 15 residues. Looked up from germline, CDR1 is LNHDA and CDR2 is SQIVND (reference sequence). The V gene lost 6 bases and the J gene lost 5 bases, with 16 bases spanning the gap.

As to this clone: A read error is likely, as this CDR3 ends without the conserved phenylalanine or tryptophan. The DNA is left out, because the CDR3 cannot be placed on it with certainty; the CDR3 is given as TCRdb lists it. This chain links TRBV28 with TRBJ2-7; the table's D gene call, TRBD1, was not cross checked with the DNA. From germline, CDR1 is MDHEN and CDR2 SYDVKM. The CDR3 comprises 12 residues, both ends counted. CDR3 sequence reads: CASSRWDTRAIL.

The rearrangement joins TRBV5-4 to TRBJ1-2; D perhaps matches TRBD1 (6 bases). This CDR3 contains 17 residues. V dropped 4 bases and J dropped 4 bases, with 23 bases sitting between them. Germline V gene data show CDR1 as SGHNT and CDR2 as YYREEE (reference sequence). CDR3 DNA sequence: TGTGCCAGCAGCCCGCAGAGCAGGGGTGCGACTCTCTATGGCTACACCTTC. It translates to CASSPQSRGATLYGYTF.

The chain is built from TRBV5-1 and TRBJ1-2, with D hard to call. This CDR3 is 16 amino acids long. Trimming removed 0 bases at V and 6 bases at J, with 18 bases between. CDR1 is SGHRS and CDR2 is YFSETQ in the germline V gene. The CDR3 region has the DNA TGCGCCAGCAGCTTGGGTACATTGAGGCTAATTGATGGCTACACCTTC. It yields the protein CASSLGTLRLIDGYTF.

This clone was seen a few times. The V and J genes are TRBV4-3 and TRBJ1-1, with 8 bases lining up with TRBD1. The CDR3 covers 14 residues. Germline lookup yields CDR1 LGHNA and CDR2 YSLEER. The junction had 10 bases not matched to a gene; V was cut back by 2 bases and J by 11 bases. The CDR3 here is CASSQLGQGFEAFF. CDR3 nucleotides: TGCGCCAGCAGCCAACTAGGACAGGGCTTTGAGGCTTTCTTT.

The chain joins TRBV28 to TRBJ1-4; the match to TRBD1 covers 7 bases. The ends lost 3 bases at V and 4 bases at J; junction bases unmatched: 5. Looked up from germline, CDR1 is MDHEN and CDR2 is SYDVKM. This CDR3 region has 15 residues. CDR3 sequence: CASSFTGVVNEKLFF. In DNA, the CDR3 is TGTGCCAGCAGTTTTACAGGGGTCGTTAATGAAAAACTGTTTTTT.

The chain links TRBV30 to TRBJ2-1; 10 bases map to TRBD2. V was pared by 7 bases and J by 5 bases, with 17 bases of the junction left unmatched. Germline V gives CDR1 GTSNPN, CDR2 SVGIG (reference sequence). This CDR3 is built from 17 residues. In DNA, the CDR3 is TGTGCCTTGACCCCCGACCGTACTAGCGGGGTCCACAATGAGCAGTTCTTC. Translated, it gives CALTPDRTSGVHNEQFF. The variable domain in full, completed from reference TRBV30 and TRBJ2-1, reads SQTIHQWPATLVQPVGSPLSLECTVEGTSNPNLYWYRQAAGRGLQLLFYSVGIGQISSEVPQNLSASRPQDRQFILSSKKLLLSDSGFYLCALTPDRTSGVHNEQFFGPGTRLTVL.

The chain carries TRBV28 and TRBJ1-4, with TRBD1 matching over 8 bases. V gave up 2 bases and J gave up 7 bases; unmatched junction bases: 6. This CDR3 has 15 amino acids. Germline assignment: CDR1 MDHEN and CDR2 SYDVKM. This CDR3 reads CASSLQSQGAEKLFF. In DNA, the CDR3 is TGTGCCAGCAGTTTACAGTCGCAGGGGGCTGAAAAACTGTTTTTT. The full variable domain, with the rest looked up from reference TRBV28 and TRBJ1-4, is DVKVTQSSRYLVKRTGEKVFLECVQDMDHENMFWYRQDPGLGLRLIYFSYDVKMKEKGDIPEGYSVSREKKERFSLILESASTNQTSMYLCASSLQSQGAEKLFFGSGTQLSVL.

The chain employs TRBV19 and TRBJ1-1; 10 bases line up with TRBD1. Germline CDR1 and CDR2: LNHDA and SQIVND (reference sequence). J gave up 4 bases and V 7 bases, and 9 bases lay outside the gene matches. This CDR3 comprises 15 residues. The CDR3 reads CASTQRDRGSTEAFF. As DNA, the CDR3 is TGTGCCAGTACCCAAAGGGACAGGGGCTCCACTGAAGCTTTCTTT. Together with reference TRBV19 and TRBJ1-1, the CDR3 gives the full variable domain: DGGITQSPKYLFRKEGQNVTLSCEQNLNHDAMYWYRQDPGQGLRLIYYSQIVNDFQKGDIAEGYSVSREKKESFPLTVTSAQKNPTAFYLCASTQRDRGSTEAFFGQGTRLTVV.

V gene TRBV6-5 combines with J gene TRBJ2-7; the D is unclear. CDR1 is MNHEY, CDR2 SVGAGI, per germline. This CDR3 is built from 13 residues. V dropped 0 bases and J dropped 4 bases, with 7 bases sitting between them. The CDR3 is CASSYSVGYEQYF. In DNA form, the CDR3 reads TGTGCCAGCAGTTACTCAGTCGGTTACGAGCAGTACTTC.

V is TRBV4-2 and J is TRBJ1-1; D is perhaps TRBD1 (5 bases). Germline V gene sequence: CDR1 LGHNA, CDR2 YNFKEQ. The CDR3 is 13 residues long. V lost 4 bases, J lost 4 bases, and 10 bases lay in between. The CDR3 DNA is TGTGCCAGCAGCCTAAACGGGGGCACTGAAGCTTTCTTT. Translated, it gives CASSLNGGTEAFF.

CDR3 sequence: CASSATGNSPLHF. DNA of the CDR3: TGTGCCAGCAGCGCGACCGGGAATTCACCCCTCCACTTT. The V gene is TRBV7-3, the J gene TRBJ1-6; no clear D gene. There are 13 residues in the CDR3. Trimming pared 5 bases from V and 7 bases from J, leaving 9 bases between. Germline-derived CDR1 and CDR2 are SGHTA and FQGTGA.

The rearrangement links TRBV18 to TRBJ1-6; no reliable D call. V was cut by 2 bases and J by 8 bases, with 16 bases left in between. This CDR3 has 16 amino acids. Germline V lookup: CDR1 KGHSH, CDR2 LQKENI. The CDR3 reads CASSPREGFMDSPLHF. CDR3 DNA: TGTGCCAGCTCACCAAGGGAGGGTTTTATGGATTCACCCCTCCACTTT.

V and J are TRBV5-1 and TRBJ1-1; D call uncertain. The CDR3 is made up of 16 amino acids. In germline, CDR1 is SGHRS, CDR2 YFSETQ. The V end lost 5 bases, the J end lost 0 bases, and 17 bases lay between the germline ends. The DNA for the CDR3 is TGCGCCAGCAGGAGCGGAGCAGCCTACGTGAACACTGAAGCTTTCTTT. This gives the protein CASRSGAAYVNTEAFF.

The V gene is TRBV10-3, the J gene TRBJ1-2; D may be TRBD1 (5 bases). V was cut by 0 bases and J by 2 bases, with 7 bases left in between. The CDR3 is 14 residues long. The V gene's germline CDR1 is ENHRY and CDR2 SYGVKD. In DNA form, the CDR3 reads TGTGCCATCAGTGAGTCCGGGGGGAACTATGGCTACACCTTC. Translated, it gives CAISESGGNYGYTF.

The chain recombines TRBV5-1 with TRBJ1-6, with TRBD1 identical over 8 bases. The junction had 13 bases not matched to a gene; V was cut back by 4 bases and J by 10 bases. CDR1 and CDR2 (germline): SGHRS, YFSETQ. The CDR3 has 16 residues. DNA of the CDR3: TGCGCCAGCAGCAATGGACAGGGTGGACCCGACTCACCCCTCCACTTT. Translation gives CASSNGQGGPDSPLHF. The entire variable domain, with the rest obtained from reference TRBV5-1 and TRBJ1-6, is as follows: KAGVTQTPRYLIKTRGQQVTLSCSPISGHRSVSWYQQTPGQGLQFLFEYFSETQRNKGNFPGRFSGRQFSNSRSEMNVSTLELGDSALYLCASSNGQGGPDSPLHFGNGTRLTVT.

Comment on this clone: Distinct nucleotide sequences in the sample also encode this CDR3. J is TRBJ1-2 and V is TRBV19; 7 bases are a match to TRBD1. J was trimmed by 7 bases and V by 1 base; bases with no gene match: 0. The CDR3 has 12 amino acids. Germline V gene lookup returns CDR1 LNHDA and CDR2 SQIVND (reference sequence). The DNA for the CDR3 is TGTGCCAGTAGTATAGGACAGGGTGGCTACACCTTC. This sequence encodes CASSIGQGGYTF.